These 7 T cell receptor beta chains were all obtained from the same sample, sequenced in a study of CXCR3-negative and CXCR3-positive naive CD8 T cells (dated by TCRdb to between 2017 and 2020). Here is what the overall study found, with its caveats: TRB CDR3s from CXCR3-positive naive cells showed higher hydrophobicity (lower Kidera factor 4), lower energy, and higher strength and volume indices than CXCR3-negative naive cells.

These receptors have no known antigen. Sequencer: NextSeq 550. The Human TCR Profiling Kit (MiLaboratory) was used to make UMI-labeled 5' RACE TRB cDNA libraries. Through TCRdb reprocessing, the reads give one entry per CDR3 protein sequence; DNA is omitted. This sample's listing comprises 85,000 to 130,000 distinct CDR3 sequences. Roughly 0.38% of the sample is taken by the ten largest. Sequencing was done on a sample of naive CXCR3+ CD8+ T cells from blood. This specimen's cell subset or site label, per the study, means: CD45RO-CCR7+CD27+CD95- naive CD8+ T cells expressing CXCR3 (TNR3+). These receptors originate from a human donor in good health. Some clones in this sample may be carry-over from other donors' samples.

The gene calls are TRBV7-2 and TRBJ2-7; TCRdb gives TRBD2 as the D gene, but with no DNA this cannot be confirmed. In germline, CDR1 is SGHTA, CDR2 FQGNSA. This CDR3 spans 16 amino acids. The CDR3: CASSWGTSEPSYEQYF.

This chain's CDR3 is CASRPDSGANVLTF. The chain has TRBV7-6 and TRBJ2-6. Germline CDR1 and CDR2: SGHVS and FNYEAQ. This CDR3 has 14 residues. The variable domain in full, with the rest retrieved from reference TRBV7-6 and TRBJ2-6, is GAGVSQSPRYKVTKRGQDVALRCDPISGHVSLYWYRQALGQGPEFLTYFNYEAQQDKSGLPNDRFSAERPEGSISTLTIQRTEQRDSAMYRCASRPDSGANVLTFGAGSRLTVL.

The chain couples TRBV5-1 to TRBJ2-7; the TCRdb D gene call, TRBD2, has no DNA to confirm it. CDR3 length equals 14 residues. Germline-derived CDR1 and CDR2 are SGHRS and YFSETQ. This CDR3 is CASSLRGGTYEQYF.

The rearrangement links TRBV7-8 to TRBJ2-1; without DNA, the TCRdb call of TRBD1 cannot be checked. Per the germline V gene, CDR1 is SGHVS and CDR2 is FQNEAQ. There are 16 residues in the CDR3. This CDR3 reads CASRNGQPGDYNEQFF.

CDR3 sequence: CSAQGAVTSWDEQYF. This sequence joins TRBV29-1 and TRBJ2-7; the TRBD1 assignment by TCRdb is unverifiable without DNA. The germline V gene encodes CDR1 SQVTM and CDR2 ANQGSEA. The CDR3 extends over 15 amino acids.

The chain combines TRBV7-9 with TRBJ2-5; TCRdb calls TRBD2, which cannot be checked without DNA. CDR3 length: 18 amino acids. Germline CDR1 is SEHNR and CDR2 is FQNEAQ (reference sequence). The CDR3 here is CASSPQYRSGGSQETQYF.

The chain joins TRBV29-1 to TRBJ2-1; TCRdb selects TRBD2, and the lack of DNA leaves this call unchecked. Germline V gene lookup returns CDR1 SQVTM and CDR2 ANQGSEA. The CDR3 spans 13 residues. This CDR3 reads CSVGLAGENEQFF.